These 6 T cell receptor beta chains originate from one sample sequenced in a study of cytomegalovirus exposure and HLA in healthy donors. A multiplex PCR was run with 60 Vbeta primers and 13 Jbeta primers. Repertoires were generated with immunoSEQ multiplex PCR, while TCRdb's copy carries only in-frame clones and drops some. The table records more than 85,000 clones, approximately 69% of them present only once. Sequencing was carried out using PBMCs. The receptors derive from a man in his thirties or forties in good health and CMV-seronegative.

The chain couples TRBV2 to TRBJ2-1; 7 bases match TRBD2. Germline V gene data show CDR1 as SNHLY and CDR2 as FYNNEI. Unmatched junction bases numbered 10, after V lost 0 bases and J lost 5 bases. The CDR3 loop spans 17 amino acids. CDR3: CASSEASAASGNNEQFF. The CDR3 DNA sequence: TGTGCCAGCAGTGAAGCGTCAGCTGCTAGCGGAAACAATGAGCAGTTCTTC.

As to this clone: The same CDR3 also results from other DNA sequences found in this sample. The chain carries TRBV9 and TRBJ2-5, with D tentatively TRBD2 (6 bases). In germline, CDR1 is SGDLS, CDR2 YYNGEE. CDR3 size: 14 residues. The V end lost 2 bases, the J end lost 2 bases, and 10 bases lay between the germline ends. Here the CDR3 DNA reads TGTGCCAGCAGCGTGGGGGGATCACAAGAGACCCAGTACTTC. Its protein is CASSVGGSQETQYF.

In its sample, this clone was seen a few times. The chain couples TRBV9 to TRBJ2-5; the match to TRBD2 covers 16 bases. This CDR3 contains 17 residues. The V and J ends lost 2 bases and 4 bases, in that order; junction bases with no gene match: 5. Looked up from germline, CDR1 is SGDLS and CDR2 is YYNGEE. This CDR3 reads CASSVGTSGRAAETQYF. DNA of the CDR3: TGTGCCAGCAGCGTTGGGACTAGCGGGAGGGCCGCAGAGACCCAGTACTTC.

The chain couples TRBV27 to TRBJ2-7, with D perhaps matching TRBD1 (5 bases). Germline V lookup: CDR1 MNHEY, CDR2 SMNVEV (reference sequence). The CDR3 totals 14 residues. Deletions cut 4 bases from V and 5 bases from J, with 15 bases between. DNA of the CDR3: TGTGCCAGCAGTTCGTCGAGTCAAGGGGACGAGCAGTACTTC. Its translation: CASSSSSQGDEQYF.

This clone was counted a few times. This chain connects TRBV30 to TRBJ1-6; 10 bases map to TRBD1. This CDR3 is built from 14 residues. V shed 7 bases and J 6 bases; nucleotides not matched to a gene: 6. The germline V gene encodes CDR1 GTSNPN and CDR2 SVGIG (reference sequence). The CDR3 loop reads CALRWDRGNSPLHF. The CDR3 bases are TGTGCCTTACGTTGGGACAGGGGTAATTCACCCCTCCACTTT.

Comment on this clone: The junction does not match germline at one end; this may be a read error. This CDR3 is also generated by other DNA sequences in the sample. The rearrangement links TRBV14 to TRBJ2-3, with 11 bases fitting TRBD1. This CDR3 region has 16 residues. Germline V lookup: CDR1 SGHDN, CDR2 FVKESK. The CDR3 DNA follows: TGTGCCAGTAGCCGACTGGACAGGGGGCACGCAGATACGCAGTATTTT. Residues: CASSRLDRGHADTQYF.